This entry concerns a single TCR beta chain. Its specificity is not known. The entry originates in a study of cytomegalovirus exposure and HLA in healthy donors. Points from the study as a whole: A later analysis linked more than 15,000 TCR beta sequences to HLA alleles at 0.05 false discovery rate.

Trimming cost V 4 bases and J 0 bases, with 13 bases left between them. This CDR3 contains 15 residues. In germline, CDR1 is SGHDN, CDR2 FVKESK. The PCR was carried out with 60 Vbeta primers and 13 Jbeta primers. The table came from immunoSEQ multiplex PCR; TCRdb's copy has only in-frame clones and leaves some out. Altogether about 97,000 clones are present, 75% to 90% being singletons, with the ten largest covering about 3.9%. The chain carries TRBV14 and TRBJ2-7; D perhaps matches TRBD1 (6 bases). Sequencing input: PBMCs. The source is a man younger than 45 in good health and CMV-seronegative. CDR3 nucleotide sequence: TGTGCCAGCAGCCCCCTCGTAGGGGGCTCCTACGAGCAGTACTTC. Protein sequence: CASSPLVGGSYEQYF.